Described below is a single T cell receptor beta chain sequence and its context. Antigen unknown. The data originate from a study of cytomegalovirus exposure and HLA in healthy donors. On the study more broadly: In a later analysis, the roughly 130 validation repertoires were reported to have used the same platform as the 600 to 800 first-cohort repertoires.

CDR1 is MNHEY, CDR2 SMNVEV, per germline (reference sequence). V gave up 3 bases and J gave up 7 bases, with 24 bases separating them. This CDR3 has 17 amino acids. The table came from immunoSEQ multiplex PCR; TCRdb's copy has only in-frame clones and leaves some out. The repertoire holds approximately 120,000 clones, with roughly 89% as singletons. Study-wide results and limits: Subsequent analysis of the 100 to 150 validation repertoires found a tendency for first-cohort TCR clusters to co-occur. Published work reported that the classifier diagnosed cytomegalovirus status with high specificity and sensitivity.

V gene TRBV27 combines with J gene TRBJ1-1; a possible D gene is TRBD1 (5 bases). This TCR derives from a woman in her late teens or twenties in good health and CMV-seronegative. Sequencing was performed on PBMCs. The CDR3 nucleotides are TGTGCCAGCAGTTTCCACCCCCCCGACCCCCGACAGAATGAAGCTTTCTTT. This codes for CASSFHPPDPRQNEAFF.